The entry that follows covers one T cell receptor (beta chain) sequence. Clones were sequenced by immunoSEQ multiplex PCR, and TCRdb holds only the in-frame ones, with some missing. The table has about 74,000 clones, about nine tenths seen once. The data are from a study of blood T cell repertoires in COVID-19. CDR3 length: 15 amino acids. CDR1 MDHEN and CDR2 SYDVKM come from the germline V gene. The V gene end was trimmed by 6 bases and the J gene end by 5 bases; junction bases not matched to a gene: 12. The sample consisted of peripheral blood. V gene TRBV28 combines with J gene TRBJ1-1, with 7 positions matching TRBD1. The clonotype was recovered from a human donor in a cohort sampled during active COVID-19. In DNA, the CDR3 is TGTGCCAGCAGCACTACAGGGGCGGTGTGGACTGAAGCTTTCTTT. Its translation is CASSTTGAVWTEAFF.